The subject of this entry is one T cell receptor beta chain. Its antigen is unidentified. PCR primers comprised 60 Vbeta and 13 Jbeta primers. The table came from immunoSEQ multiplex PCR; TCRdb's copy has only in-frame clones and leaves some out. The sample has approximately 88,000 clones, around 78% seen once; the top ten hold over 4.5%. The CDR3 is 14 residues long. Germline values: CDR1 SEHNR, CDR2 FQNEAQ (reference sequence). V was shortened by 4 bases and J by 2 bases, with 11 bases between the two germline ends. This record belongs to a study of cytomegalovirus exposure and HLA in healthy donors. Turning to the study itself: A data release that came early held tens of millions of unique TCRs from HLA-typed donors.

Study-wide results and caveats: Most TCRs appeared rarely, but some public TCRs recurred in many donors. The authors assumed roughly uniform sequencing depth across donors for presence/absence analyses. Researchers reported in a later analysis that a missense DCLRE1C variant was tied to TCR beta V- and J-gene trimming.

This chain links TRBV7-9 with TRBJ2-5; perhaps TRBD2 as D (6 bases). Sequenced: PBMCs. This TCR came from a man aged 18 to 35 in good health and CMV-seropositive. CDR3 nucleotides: TGTGCCAGCAGCTCCCCGGGGGTACAAGAGACCCAGTACTTC. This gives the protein CASSSPGVQETQYF.